Detailed here is one T cell receptor beta chain. The antigen it recognizes is unknown. Per-base qualities were not stored, and no clone one base away is much larger. TCRbeta CDR3 regions were amplified from genomic DNA using the immunoSEQ Assay, a bias-controlled multiplex PCR. The study's own analysis went as follows. Within the assay, amplification of reference gene primers was used to estimate how many nucleated cells each sample contained. To quantify the absolute abundance of each unique TCRbeta CDR3 rearrangement, sequence reads were collapsed and filtered. Productive Simpson clonality was computed per sample as the square root of Simpson's diversity index over productive rearrangements. TCRdb mirrors the immuneACCESS table, restricted to in-frame sequences. Some clones are absent from its copies; in checked studies, under half trace to an unresolved V gene, and the reason for the others is unknown. That table supplies the V and J calls and clone size; D and trimming were determined from the DNA. This sample has hundreds of thousands of clones in its table, and 85% to 90% of those were observed once. The top ten constitute 7.5% to 9% of the sample.

This sample stems from a study of blood T cell repertoires in COVID-19 (dated by TCRdb to 2019 to 2021). Regarding the study in general: Samples from collaborators originated in the United States, Italy and Spain and spanned both the acute and convalescent phases of COVID-19. Where available, HLA class I and class II types were obtained from metadata supplied by the sample provider rather than from assay-based typing. Subjects who had been exposed to COVID-19, were actively infected with it, or had recovered from it provided the deeply sampled blood TCRbeta repertoires that made up the dataset. The samples were drawn from two sources: the first 160 participants of the ongoing ImmuneRACE study, and over 950 subjects contributed by 6 global collaborators. The sample metadata nearly always contained a de-identified subject ID, COVID-19 status, age in years and sex. A freely available public database, intended as a resource for researchers studying the immune response to SARS-CoV-2, is where the repertoires were released. The prospective study material was composed of cDNA or gDNA derived from T cells, B-cell-depleted T cells, or PBMCs.

Paper-wide results and their limitations: The quantity of clinical and demographic metadata differed by source and by participant and was supplied without curation.

The CDR3 spans 16 residues, from the cysteine through the phenylalanine. Just the 48-base CDR3 DNA is kept, in frame starting at base 1. V is pruned by 4 bases and J by 5 bases, leaving 9 bases of the junction without a gene match. CDR1 and CDR2 are read off the germline V gene (reference sequence) as LNHDA and SQIVND. At one collaborating source in Seattle, patients were enrolled during active infection and were followed longitudinally through the course of disease. Each collaborating institution followed its own protocols to collect whole blood in K2EDTA tubes. For TCRbeta analysis, collaborator samples were shipped as frozen whole blood, as isolated PBMCs, or as DNA extracted from either sample type.

Sequencing was done on a sample of peripheral blood. The sequence was obtained from a woman in her forties or fifties with COVID-19, enrolled during active disease. The chain was built from TRBV19 and TRBJ2-2, with 8 bases aligning to TRBD2. The nucleotide sequence is given as TGTGCCAGTAGTAGCCCCCGGACTAGCTCAACCGGGGAGCTGTTTTTT. It encodes CASSSPRTSSTGELFF.